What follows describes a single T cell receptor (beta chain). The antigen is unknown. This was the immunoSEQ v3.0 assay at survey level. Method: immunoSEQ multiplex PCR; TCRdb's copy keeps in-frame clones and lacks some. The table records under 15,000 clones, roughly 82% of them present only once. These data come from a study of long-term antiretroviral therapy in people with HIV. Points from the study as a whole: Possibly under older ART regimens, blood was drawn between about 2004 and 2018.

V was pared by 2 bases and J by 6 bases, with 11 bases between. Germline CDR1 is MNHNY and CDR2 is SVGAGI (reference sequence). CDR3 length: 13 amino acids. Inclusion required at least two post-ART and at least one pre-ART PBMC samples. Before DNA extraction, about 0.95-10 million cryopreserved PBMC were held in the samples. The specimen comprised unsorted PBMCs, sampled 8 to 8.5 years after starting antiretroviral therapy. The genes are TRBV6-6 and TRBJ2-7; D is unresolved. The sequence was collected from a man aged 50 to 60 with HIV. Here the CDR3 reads CASSYEVTLEQYF. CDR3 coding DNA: TGTGCCAGCAGTTACGAGGTTACCCTCGAGCAGTACTTC.